This TCR beta chain comes out of a study of PD-1 blockade in classical Hodgkin lymphoma. Sequenced by immunoSEQ multiplex PCR; TCRdb stores in-frame clones only, minus some. The sample lists 34,000 or so clones; roughly 90% were seen once. Overall study results and limits: Complete responders' baseline diversity resembled that of newly diagnosed patients. CD4+ TCR diversity, unlike CD8+, climbed significantly by C4D1.

Comment on this clone: The antigen remains undetermined.

Time point of the sample: cycle 4 day 1 (C4D1), after six to seven weeks of nivolumab. Autologous stem cell transplantation was followed by relapse in every patient, and brentuximab vedotin exposure varied. CD4+ T cells were purified from thawed PBMCs by negative selection. The best responses consisted of complete response, partial response or progressive disease. The source material was CD4+ T cells from blood, sampled before the fourth cycle of nivolumab. This clonotype was sampled from a human donor with classical Hodgkin lymphoma.

CDR3 protein: CARSLHSREVRGELFF. DNA for the CDR3: TGTGCCAGAAGCTTGCATTCGCGGGAGGTAAGAGGGGAGCTGTTTTTT. The V and J genes are TRBV5-3 and TRBJ2-2; the match to TRBD2 covers 8 bases. Being an ORF, TRBV5-3 has a function that is uncertain. Trimming cost V 1 base and J 8 bases; bases outside gene matches: 10. This CDR3 comprises 16 residues.